This T cell receptor beta chain derives from a study of blood T cells in healthy people across ages. Study-level points and caveats: Unsorted PBMCs blocked a conclusive comparison of naive and antigen-experienced cells. Getting older went along with TCR beta diversity per million T cells dropping roughly linearly.

With a J-beta primer mix and a sample-barcoded 5' primer, a second PCR ran roughly 6 to 12 cycles. TCRdb independently ran MiXCR on the 5' RACE reads; one entry per CDR3 protein. The data contain 800,000 to 1,300,000 distinct CDR3 sequences, roughly a quarter of them singletons. CDR3 length: 13 residues. The germline V and J ends were trimmed by 10 bases and 4 bases, with 14 bases remaining between them. Germline V CDR1 and CDR2: SGHTA, FQGNSA. With respect to this clonotype: What it recognizes is unknown.

These data also featured in a second study, about T cells of mothers and their children. That source adds: With unrelated pairs as the comparison, related mother-child pairs had a slightly higher overlap that was not significant.

V and J are TRBV7-2 and TRBJ1-5; a possible D gene is TRBD1 (6 bases). The sequenced sample consisted of blood. The clonotype comes from a girl aged 2-10 years in good health. The CDR3 here is CATNRGGNQPQHF. The CDR3 DNA reads TGTGCCACAAATAGGGGGGGTAATCAGCCCCAGCATTTT.